Listed below are T cell receptor beta chains from one sample, sequenced in a study of T cells after yellow fever vaccination. TCRdb analysed the 5' RACE reads with MiXCR anew, one entry per CDR3 protein. The repertoire consists of fewer than 450,000 distinct CDR3 sequences, with 3% to 4.5% occurring once and the leading ten covering approximately 24%. Sequencing was performed on PBMCs, taken 5 days after the yellow fever booster vaccination. These receptor sequences come from a man younger than 35 who received the YFV17D yellow fever vaccine. Both conserved end residues are part of each CDR3. Each record gives: V gene, J gene, clone size, D gene, CDR3 protein, CDR3 DNA. The D gene is left open where the match is weak. Clone size is given for some rows only: seen once, a few or many times, or a class if the clone is expanded.

TRBV29-1	TRBJ2-2	few	TRBD1	CSVGFSGQGAGELFF	TGCAGCGTTGGGTTTTCGGGGCAGGGGGCCGGGGAGCTGTTTTTT
TRBV20-1	TRBJ1-5	few	NA	CSAREGSGQPQHF	TGCAGTGCTAGAGAGGGCAGCGGTCAGCCCCAGCATTTT
TRBV4-2	TRBJ2-1	few	TRBD2	CASSPRDNLEGTSQENEQFF	TGTGCCAGCAGTCCACGGGATAATTTGGAAGGGACTAGCCAGGAAAATGAGCAGTTCTTC
TRBV5-1	TRBJ2-3	few	TRBD2	CASSSELAGRADTQYF	TGCGCCAGCAGCTCGGAGCTAGCGGGGAGAGCAGATACGCAGTATTTT
TRBV5-5	TRBJ2-1	NA	NA	CASITAGEQFF	TGTGCCAGCATCACGGCCGGTGAGCAGTTCTTC
TRBV2	TRBJ1-2	few	NA	CASFKVGYTF	TGTGCCAGCTTCAAGGTCGGCTACACCTTC
TRBV7-9	TRBJ1-1	NA	TRBD1	CASSARTGYTEAFF	TGTGCCAGCAGCGCGAGGACAGGGTACACTGAAGCTTTCTTT
TRBV12-3/TRBV12-4	TRBJ2-5	few	NA	CASSLLWQKETQYF	TGTGCCAGCAGTTTATTGTGGCAGAAAGAGACCCAGTACTTC
TRBV5-1	TRBJ1-1	NA	TRBD1	CASSLEGTDRNTEAFF	TGCGCCAGCAGCTTGGAAGGGACAGACAGGAACACTGAAGCTTTCTTT
TRBV5-6	TRBJ2-2	few	TRBD1	CASSLRGQVTGELFF	TGTGCCAGCAGCCTCCGGGGACAGGTCACCGGGGAGCTGTTTTTT
TRBV5-1	TRBJ1-2	NA	NA	CASSLDRVTTYTF	TGCGCCAGCAGCTTGGACAGGGTCACCACCTACACCTTC
TRBV9	TRBJ1-6	few	NA	CASSDFGATPLHF	TGTGCCAGCAGCGACTTCGGCGCTACACCCCTCCACTTT
TRBV5-4	TRBJ2-1	few	TRBD2	CASTRGSSGVYNEQFF	TGTGCCAGCACCCGGGGGAGTAGCGGGGTCTACAATGAGCAGTTCTTC
TRBV10-3	TRBJ1-1	few	NA	CAIRDRHTEAFF	TGTGCCATAAGAGATAGACACACTGAAGCTTTCTTT
TRBV5-1	TRBJ2-5	few	NA	CASSPTVSHQETQYF	TGCGCCAGCAGCCCCACCGTCTCTCACCAAGAGACCCAGTACTTC
TRBV5-4	TRBJ2-3	few	NA	CASSHVPPDTQYF	TGTGCCAGCAGCCACGTGCCCCCAGATACGCAGTATTTT
TRBV12-3/TRBV12-4	TRBJ2-4	many	NA	CASRRIGQLDIQYF	TGTGCCAGCCGCAGGATCGGACAGTTAGACATTCAGTACTTC
TRBV29-1	TRBJ2-7	NA	NA	CSVENSGSYEQYF	TGCAGCGTTGAAAACAGCGGCTCCTACGAGCAGTACTTC
TRBV4-3	TRBJ2-1	few	TRBD2	CASSQWGSGRYLYNEQFF	TGCGCCAGCAGCCAATGGGGTAGCGGGCGATATTTATACAATGAGCAGTTCTTC
TRBV29-1	TRBJ2-3	NA	NA	CSVEPTGLSTDTQYF	TGCAGCGTTGAGCCTACAGGGCTTAGCACAGATACGCAGTATTTT
TRBV5-1	TRBJ2-1	few	TRBD1	CASSLATGTGNEQFF	TGCGCCAGCAGCTTGGCCACCGGGACAGGGAATGAGCAGTTCTTC
TRBV13	TRBJ2-1	NA	TRBD2	CASSLWGTSGYNEQFF	TGTGCCAGCAGCTTATGGGGGACTAGCGGCTACAATGAGCAGTTCTTC
TRBV5-4	TRBJ2-7	few	NA	CASSSGTDSYEQYF	TGTGCCAGCAGTTCCGGGACGGACTCCTACGAGCAGTACTTC
TRBV29-1	TRBJ2-5	few	NA	CSVEKVFQETQYF	TGCAGCGTTGAGAAAGTCTTCCAAGAGACCCAGTACTTC
TRBV20-1	TRBJ1-2	NA	NA	CSAGGLDRLHGYTF	TGCAGTGCTGGGGGCCTCGACAGGCTTCATGGCTACACCTTC
TRBV29-1	TRBJ1-4	few	TRBD1	CSAVTGWDEKLFF	TGCAGCGCCGTGACAGGGTGGGATGAAAAACTGTTTTTT
TRBV2	TRBJ2-2	NA	NA	CATQNTGELFF	TGTGCCACACAAAACACCGGGGAGCTGTTTTTT
TRBV24-1	TRBJ2-5	NA	TRBD1	CATSDFRGQYQETQYF	TGTGCCACCAGTGATTTCAGGGGGCAGTACCAAGAGACCCAGTACTTC
TRBV6-5	TRBJ2-3	many	NA	CASSLTLQGTTQYF	TGTGCCAGCAGTTTAACTTTACAGGGTACCACGCAGTATTTT
TRBV11-2	TRBJ2-3	few	NA	CASSWIRVPDTQYF	TGTGCCAGCAGCTGGATCCGGGTCCCAGATACGCAGTATTTT
TRBV27	TRBJ2-5	few	TRBD2	CASRRLAGMQETQYF	TGTGCCAGCAGGAGACTAGCGGGGATGCAAGAGACCCAGTACTTC
TRBV12-3/TRBV12-4	TRBJ2-3	many	TRBD2	CASRLSGTRLPPARVEYF	TGTGCCAGCAGGCTATCCGGGACTAGGTTACCACCCGCGCGAGTGGAGTATTTT
TRBV6-5	TRBJ2-7	once	TRBD2	CASTPVAGGTYEQYF	TGTGCCAGCACTCCGGTGGCGGGGGGAACCTACGAGCAGTACTTC
TRBV6-5	TRBJ1-1	many	TRBD1	CATQDRGVEAFF	TGTGCCACCCAGGACAGGGGGGTTGAAGCTTTCTTT
TRBV20-1	TRBJ1-2	NA	NA	CSARLDYGYTF	TGCAGTGCAAGACTCGACTATGGCTACACCTTC
TRBV11-2	TRBJ2-3	few	TRBD2	CASSSLASGGASTDTQYF	TGTGCCAGCAGCTCCCTGGCTAGCGGGGGGGCCAGCACAGATACGCAGTATTTT
TRBV7-6	TRBJ1-2	few	NA	CASSFYRDTVYGYTF	TGTGCCAGCAGCTTCTACCGGGACACCGTCTATGGCTACACCTTC
TRBV7-2	TRBJ2-7	many	NA	CASTREVGGYEQYF	TGTGCCAGCACCCGTGAGGTAGGGGGCTACGAGCAGTACTTC
TRBV15	TRBJ1-1	few	NA	CATSRDSPATEAFF	TGTGCCACCAGCAGAGATAGCCCCGCCACTGAAGCTTTCTTT
TRBV30	TRBJ1-1	many	NA	CAWSGFEAFF	TGTGCCTGGAGTGGATTTGAAGCTTTCTTT
TRBV15	TRBJ1-2	many	TRBD1	CATSARQGLWGYTF	TGTGCCACCAGCGCCCGACAGGGCCTGTGGGGCTACACCTTC
TRBV4-2	TRBJ2-1	few	NA	CASSQDFFPTEVPLSSYNEQFF	TGTGCCAGCAGCCAAGATTTTTTTCCGACTGAGGTCCCCTTAAGCTCCTACAATGAGCAGTTCTTC
TRBV7-6	TRBJ2-3	NA	TRBD2	CASARTSGDTDTQYF	TGTGCCAGCGCCCGGACTAGCGGGGACACAGATACGCAGTATTTT
TRBV7-9	TRBJ2-1	many	NA	CASSLSTGHPLEQFF	TGTGCCAGCAGCTTAAGCACAGGGCATCCTCTTGAGCAGTTCTTC
TRBV27	TRBJ2-3	many	NA	CASSLTWGATDTQYF	TGTGCCAGCAGTTTGACCTGGGGGGCGACAGATACGCAGTATTTT
TRBV28	TRBJ2-4	many	TRBD2	CASSLLAVEGNIQYF	TGTGCCAGCAGTCTACTAGCGGTCGAGGGAAACATTCAGTACTTC
TRBV20-1	TRBJ2-1	many	NA	CSARDSLTEQFF	TGCAGTGCTAGAGATTCCCTTACTGAGCAGTTCTTC
TRBV3-1	TRBJ1-6	many	NA	CASSQALGSPLHF	TGTGCCAGCAGCCAAGCCTTGGGTTCACCCCTCCACTTT